A selection of T cell receptor beta chains follows, all from one sample in a study of cytomegalovirus exposure and HLA in healthy donors. TCRdb's table, derived via immunoSEQ multiplex PCR, lists solely in-frame clones and lacks some. The sample lists about 120,000 clones, roughly 78% occurring once. The sample comprised PBMCs. The receptors shown here come from a man in his thirties or forties in good health and CMV-seropositive. The CDR3 runs from the conserved cysteine through the conserved F or W. D genes are given only for firm matches. A clone size is listed for some rows: how often the clone was seen (once, few, many), or a class if it is expanded.

D gene | J gene | V gene | clone size | CDR3 DNA | CDR3 protein
- | TRBJ2-3 | TRBV13 | - | TGTGCCAGCAGCTTAGTGAGGGGGGGCCTGGATACGCAGTATTTT | CASSLVRGGLDTQYF
- | TRBJ2-5 | TRBV7-7 | - | TGTGCCAGCAGCTTACAAGGGTCAGGGGTAGAGACCCAGTACTTC | CASSLQGSGVETQYF
- | TRBJ2-7 | TRBV10-1 | - | TGCGCCAGCAGTGATATTGCGGGATCGACCTTCGCGTACTTC | CASSDIAGSTFAYF
TRBD2 | TRBJ2-2 | TRBV27 | - | TGTGCCAGCAGTTTGGTCCCGCCGGGACTAGCGGGGGGTGTTGGCACCGGGGAGCTGTTTTTT | CASSLVPPGLAGGVGTGELFF
- | TRBJ2-7 | TRBV5-1 | - | TGCGCCAGCAGCTTGGCCTGGTCCCTCGGGGCCTACGAGCAGTACTTC | CASSLAWSLGAYEQYF
- | TRBJ2-7 | TRBV7-8 | - | TGTGCCAGCAGCTTCGGGGAAACCTACGAGCAGTACTTC | CASSFGETYEQYF
- | TRBJ2-2 | TRBV6-1 | - | TGTGCCAGCTCTGACACAATGATCGGGGAGCTGTTTTTT | CASSDTMIGELFF
TRBD1 | TRBJ1-3 | TRBV6-1 | - | TGTGCCAGCAGTGAGAGGACAGGGGGCACCTCTGGAAACACCATATATTTT | CASSERTGGTSGNTIYF
- | TRBJ1-1 | TRBV29-1 | - | TGCAGCGTCAAAGGGTGGGGAGACACTGAAGCTTTCTTT | CSVKGWGDTEAFF
TRBD1 | TRBJ1-2 | TRBV5-1 | once | TGCGCCAGCCAAAGGGGGCAGGGTGAACTCTATGGCTACACCTTC | CASQRGQGELYGYTF
TRBD1 | TRBJ2-7 | TRBV19 | - | TGTGCCAGTAGCCCGGGACAGGGTTCCGAGCAGTACTTC | CASSPGQGSEQYF
- | TRBJ2-3 | TRBV30 | few | TGTGCCTGGGCAAAAGGACTCAACACAGATACGCAGTATTTT | CAWAKGLNTDTQYF
- | TRBJ2-7 | TRBV27 | - | TGTGCCAGCAGTCCCCTCTTCGGGAACTACGAGCAGTACTTC | CASSPLFGNYEQYF
TRBD2 | TRBJ2-5 | TRBV9 | - | TGTGCCAGCAGCGAGGCAGCGGGGGGTTATGAGGGGACCCAGTACTTC | CASSEAAGGYEGTQYF
- | TRBJ1-1 | TRBV6-6 | - | TGTGCCAGCAGTTACCCGCCAGGCACTGAAGCTTTCTTT | CASSYPPGTEAFF
- | TRBJ1-2 | TRBV11-2 | - | TGTGCCAGCAGCTCCCACCGTTCGGGGGAGCCTGGCTACACCTTC | CASSSHRSGEPGYTF
- | TRBJ2-6 | TRBV2 | few | TGTGCCAGCAGTGAATCGGGGGCTGGGGCCAACGTCCTGACTTTC | CASSESGAGANVLTF
TRBD2 | TRBJ2-2 | TRBV5-1 | - | TGCGCCAGCAGCTTGATGCGGGGGGCCCCGAACACCGGGGAGCTGTTTTTT | CASSLMRGAPNTGELFF
TRBD2 | TRBJ2-1 | TRBV9 | - | TGTGCCAGCAGCGTAGAGCTAGCGGGGTTCCGGGGGCAGTTCTTC | CASSVELAGFRGQFF
- | TRBJ1-4 | TRBV7-2 | once | TGTGCCAGCACCATTGAGGGACTTAGTAATGAAAAACTGTTTTTT | CASTIEGLSNEKLFF
- | TRBJ2-2 | TRBV7-6 | - | TGTGCCAGCAGCTTAACAGGGTACACCGGGGAGCTGTTTTTT | CASSLTGYTGELFF
- | TRBJ2-7 | TRBV6-5 | - | TGTGCCAGCAGTTACTCAGTGGGGGGGCATTACGAGCAGTACTTC | CASSYSVGGHYEQYF
TRBD2 | TRBJ2-1 | TRBV18 | once | TGTGCCAGCTCACCTCGGACTAGCGGCCACAATGAGCAGTTCTTC | CASSPRTSGHNEQFF
- | TRBJ2-1 | TRBV5-1 | - | TGCGCCAGCAGCTTGGTAGGGGGGGAATGGGACAATGAGCAGTTCTTC | CASSLVGGEWDNEQFF
- | TRBJ1-1 | TRBV7-9 | - | TGTGCCAGCAGCCCCGAGGGACTGCGGACTGAAGCTTTCTTT | CASSPEGLRTEAFF
- | TRBJ1-6 | TRBV30 | - | TGTGCCTGCTTACCTCTCTCACCATCTACCCTCCACTTT | CACLPLSPSTLHF
- | TRBJ1-5 | TRBV18 | - | TGTGCCAGCTCACCCCAGGGATTGGAAAATCAGCCCCAGCATTTT | CASSPQGLENQPQHF
TRBD2 | TRBJ2-3 | TRBV5-1 | - | TGCGCCAGCAGTTTCGGGAAGCGGGGGGGCACCGATACGCAGTATTTT | CASSFGKRGGTDTQYF
TRBD1 | TRBJ2-6 | TRBV5-6 | - | TGTGCCAGCAGCTTGTGGGGGACAGCGAGCTCTGGGGCCAACGGCCTGACTTTC | CASSLWGTASSGANGLTF